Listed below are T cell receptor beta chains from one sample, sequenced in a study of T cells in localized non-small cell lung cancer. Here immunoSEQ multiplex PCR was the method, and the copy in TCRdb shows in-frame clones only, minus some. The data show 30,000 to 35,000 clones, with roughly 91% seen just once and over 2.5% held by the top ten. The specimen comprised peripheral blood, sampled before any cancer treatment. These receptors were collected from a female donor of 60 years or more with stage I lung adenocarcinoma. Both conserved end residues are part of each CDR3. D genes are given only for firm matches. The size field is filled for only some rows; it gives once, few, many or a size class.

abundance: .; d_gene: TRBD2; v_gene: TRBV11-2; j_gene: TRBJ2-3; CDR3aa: CASSLEWAGVVADTQYF; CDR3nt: TGTGCCAGCAGCTTAGAGTGGGCGGGAGTTGTTGCAGATACGCAGTATTTT
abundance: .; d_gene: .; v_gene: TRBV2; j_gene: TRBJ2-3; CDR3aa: CASGREKVTDTQYF; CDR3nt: TGTGCCAGCGGTCGAGAAAAAGTAACAGATACGCAGTATTTT
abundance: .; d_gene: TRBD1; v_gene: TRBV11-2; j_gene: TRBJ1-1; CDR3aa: CASSLDRARGWTEAFF; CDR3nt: TGTGCCAGCAGCTTAGATCGGGCCAGGGGGTGGACTGAAGCTTTCTTT
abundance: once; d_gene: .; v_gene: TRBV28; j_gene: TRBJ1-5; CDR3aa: CASSSRAPSNQPQHF; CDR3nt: TGTGCCAGCAGTTCGCGGGCTCCGAGCAATCAGCCCCAGCATTTT
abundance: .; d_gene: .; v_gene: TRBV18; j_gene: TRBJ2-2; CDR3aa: CASSPRRSGELFF; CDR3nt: TGTGCCAGCTCCCCTAGAAGGTCCGGGGAGCTGTTTTTT
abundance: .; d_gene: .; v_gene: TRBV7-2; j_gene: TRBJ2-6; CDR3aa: CASSFTGANVLTF; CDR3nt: TGTGCCAGCAGCTTTACTGGGGCCAACGTCCTGACTTTC
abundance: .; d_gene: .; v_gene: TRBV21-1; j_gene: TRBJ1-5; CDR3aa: CASSKENSQYNQPQHF; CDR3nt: TGTGCCAGCAGCAAAGAAAATTCACAGTACAATCAGCCCCAGCATTTT
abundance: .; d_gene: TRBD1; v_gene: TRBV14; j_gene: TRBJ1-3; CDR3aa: CASSHRGTGNTIYF; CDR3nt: TGTGCCAGCAGCCACAGGGGGACTGGAAACACCATATATTTT
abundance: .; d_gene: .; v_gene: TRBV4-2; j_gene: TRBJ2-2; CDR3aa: CASSRGGLLTGELFF; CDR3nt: TGTGCCAGCAGCCGAGGGGGACTACTCACCGGGGAGCTGTTTTTT
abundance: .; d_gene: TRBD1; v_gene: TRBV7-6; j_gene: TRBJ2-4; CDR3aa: CASSADRENIQYF; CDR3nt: TGTGCCAGCAGCGCGGACAGGGAAAACATTCAGTACTTC
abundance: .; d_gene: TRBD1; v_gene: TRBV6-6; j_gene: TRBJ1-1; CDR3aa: CASSGTGPNTEAFF; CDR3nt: TGTGCCAGCAGTGGGACAGGACCGAACACTGAAGCTTTCTTT
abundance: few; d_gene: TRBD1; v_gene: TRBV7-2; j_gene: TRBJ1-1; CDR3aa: CASSLGTGDTEAFF; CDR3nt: TGTGCCAGCAGCTTAGGGACAGGGGACACTGAAGCTTTCTTT
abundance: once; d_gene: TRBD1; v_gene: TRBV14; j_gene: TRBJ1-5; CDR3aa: CASSRTGNQPQHF; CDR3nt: TGTGCCAGCAGCCGGACAGGGAATCAGCCCCAGCATTTT
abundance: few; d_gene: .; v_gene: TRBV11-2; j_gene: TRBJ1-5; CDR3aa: CASSLSEDQPQHF; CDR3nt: TGTGCCAGCAGCTTATCTGAGGATCAGCCCCAGCATTTT
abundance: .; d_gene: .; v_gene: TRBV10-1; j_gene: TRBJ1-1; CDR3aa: CASAPGLPKNTEAFF; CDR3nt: TGCGCCAGCGCTCCGGGACTCCCGAAGAACACTGAAGCTTTCTTT
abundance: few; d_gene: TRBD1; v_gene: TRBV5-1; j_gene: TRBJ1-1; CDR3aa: CASSLGEGAGTEAFF; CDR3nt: TGCGCCAGCAGCTTGGGGGAGGGGGCAGGAACTGAAGCTTTCTTT
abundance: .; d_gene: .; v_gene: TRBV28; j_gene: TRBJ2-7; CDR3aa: CASSPTALLRYEQYF; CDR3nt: TGTGCCAGCAGTCCGACGGCCCTACTACGTTACGAGCAGTACTTC
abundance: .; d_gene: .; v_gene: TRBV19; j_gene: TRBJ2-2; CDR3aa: CASSLFTGELFF; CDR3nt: TGTGCCAGTAGTCTTTTCACCGGGGAGCTGTTTTTT
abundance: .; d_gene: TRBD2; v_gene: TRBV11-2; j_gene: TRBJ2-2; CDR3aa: CASSLTGGVGTGELFF; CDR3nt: TGTGCCAGCAGCCTTACCGGGGGGGTCGGCACCGGGGAGCTGTTTTTT
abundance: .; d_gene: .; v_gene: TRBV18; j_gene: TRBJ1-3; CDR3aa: CASSIGTFPTSGNTIYF; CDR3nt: TGTGCCAGCTCGATCGGGACCTTTCCAACAAGTGGAAACACCATATATTTT
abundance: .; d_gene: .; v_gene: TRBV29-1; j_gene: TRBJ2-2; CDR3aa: CSYSLTGELFF; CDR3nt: TGCAGCTACAGTCTCACCGGGGAGCTGTTTTTT
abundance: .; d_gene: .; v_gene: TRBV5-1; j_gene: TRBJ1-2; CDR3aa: CASSLQGVDGYTF; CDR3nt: TGCGCCAGCAGCTTGCAAGGGGTAGATGGCTACACCTTC
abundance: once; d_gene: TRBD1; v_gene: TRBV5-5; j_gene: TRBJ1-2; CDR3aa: CASSNQPRGGDGYTF; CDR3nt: TGTGCCAGCAGCAACCAACCCAGAGGGGGCGATGGCTACACCTTC
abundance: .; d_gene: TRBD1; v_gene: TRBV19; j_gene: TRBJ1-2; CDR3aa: CASSKTGQPYYGYTF; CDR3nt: TGTGCCAGTAGTAAAACGGGACAGCCCTACTATGGCTACACCTTC
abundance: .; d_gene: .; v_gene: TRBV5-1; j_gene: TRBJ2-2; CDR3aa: CATTRDTNTGELFF; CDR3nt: TGCGCCACCACAAGGGACACCAACACCGGGGAGCTGTTTTTT
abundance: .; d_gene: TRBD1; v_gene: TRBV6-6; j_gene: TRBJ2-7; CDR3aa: CASRPGGELAEQYF; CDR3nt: TGTGCCAGCAGGCCAGGGGGCGAGCTTGCCGAGCAGTACTTC
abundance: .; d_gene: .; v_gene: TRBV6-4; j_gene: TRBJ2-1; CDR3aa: CASSDSTRNEQFF; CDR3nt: TGTGCCAGCAGTGACTCGACTAGGAATGAGCAGTTCTTC
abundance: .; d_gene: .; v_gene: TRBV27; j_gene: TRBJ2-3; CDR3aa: CASTSADTQYF; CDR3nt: TGTGCCAGCACTAGCGCAGATACGCAGTATTTT
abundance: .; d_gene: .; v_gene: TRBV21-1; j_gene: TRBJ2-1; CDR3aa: CASSKGPKRVPYNEQFF; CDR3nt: TGTGCCAGCAGCAAAGGACCCAAGCGGGTCCCCTACAATGAGCAGTTCTTC
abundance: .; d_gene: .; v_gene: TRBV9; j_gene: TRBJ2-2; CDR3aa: CASSFRQPGELFF; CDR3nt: TGTGCCAGCAGCTTTCGACAGCCCGGGGAGCTGTTTTTT
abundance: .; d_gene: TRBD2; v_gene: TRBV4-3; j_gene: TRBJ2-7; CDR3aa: CASSQEETSGRAGASYEQYF; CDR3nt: TGCGCCAGCAGCCAAGAGGAGACTAGCGGGAGGGCCGGCGCCTCCTACGAGCAGTACTTC
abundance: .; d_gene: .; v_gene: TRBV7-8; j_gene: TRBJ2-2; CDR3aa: CASSLAPGNTGELFF; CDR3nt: TGTGCCAGCAGCTTAGCTCCTGGAAACACCGGGGAGCTGTTTTTT
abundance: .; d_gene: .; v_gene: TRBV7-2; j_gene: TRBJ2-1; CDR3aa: CASSPQSYNEQFF; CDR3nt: TGTGCCAGCAGCCCCCAGTCCTACAATGAGCAGTTCTTC
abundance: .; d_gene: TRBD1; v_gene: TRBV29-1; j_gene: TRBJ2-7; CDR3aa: CSICFGTGIHEQYF; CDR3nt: TGCAGCATCTGTTTCGGGACAGGGATCCACGAGCAGTACTTC
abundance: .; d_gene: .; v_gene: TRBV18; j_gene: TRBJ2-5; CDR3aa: CASSPMSKGDQETQYF; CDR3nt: TGTGCCAGCTCACCAATGAGTAAGGGGGACCAAGAGACCCAGTACTTC
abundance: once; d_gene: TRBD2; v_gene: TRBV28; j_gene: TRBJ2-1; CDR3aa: CASSFPPGLAGFGDEQFF; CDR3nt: TGTGCCAGCAGTTTCCCCCCGGGACTAGCGGGGTTCGGGGATGAGCAGTTCTTC
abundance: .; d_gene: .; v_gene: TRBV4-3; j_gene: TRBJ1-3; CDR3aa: CASSQVYGNTIYF; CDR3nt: TGCGCCAGCAGCCAAGTTTATGGAAACACCATATATTTT
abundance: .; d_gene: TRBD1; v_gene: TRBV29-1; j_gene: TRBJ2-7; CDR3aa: CSVLGQGGYEQYF; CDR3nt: TGCAGCGTCCTCGGACAGGGGGGATACGAGCAGTACTTC
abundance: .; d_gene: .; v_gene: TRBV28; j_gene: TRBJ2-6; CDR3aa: CASSQIGANVLTF; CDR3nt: TGTGCCAGCAGCCAGATTGGGGCCAACGTCCTGACTTTC
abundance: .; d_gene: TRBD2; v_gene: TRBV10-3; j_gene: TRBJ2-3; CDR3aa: CAISESKPGLAGISTDTQYF; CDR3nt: TGTGCCATCAGTGAGTCCAAACCGGGACTAGCGGGGATAAGCACAGATACGCAGTATTTT
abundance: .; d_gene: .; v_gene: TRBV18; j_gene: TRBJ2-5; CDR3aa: CASTSGSGRYETQYF; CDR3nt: TGTGCCAGCACCTCCGGGTCAGGGCGATACGAGACCCAGTACTTC
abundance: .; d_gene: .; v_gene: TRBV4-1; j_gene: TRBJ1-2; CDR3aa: CASSGSGDTYGYTF; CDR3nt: TGCGCCAGCTCGGGCTCCGGAGATACCTATGGCTACACCTTC
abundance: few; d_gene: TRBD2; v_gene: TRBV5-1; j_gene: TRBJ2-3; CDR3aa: CASSSSTSGVGDTQYF; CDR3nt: TGCGCCAGCAGCTCTTCGACTAGCGGAGTTGGAGATACGCAGTATTTT
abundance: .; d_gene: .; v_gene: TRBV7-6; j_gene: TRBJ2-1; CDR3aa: CASSFMRDNNEQFF; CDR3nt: TGTGCCAGCAGCTTTATGCGGGACAACAATGAGCAGTTCTTC
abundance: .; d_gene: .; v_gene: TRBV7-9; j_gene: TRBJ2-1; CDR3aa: CASTLNAPSYNEQFF; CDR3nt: TGTGCCAGCACCCTGAACGCCCCCTCCTACAATGAGCAGTTCTTC
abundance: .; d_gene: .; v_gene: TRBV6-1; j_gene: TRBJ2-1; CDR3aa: CASRQGQTNNEQFF; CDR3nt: TGTGCCAGCAGACAGGGCCAAACCAACAATGAGCAGTTCTTC